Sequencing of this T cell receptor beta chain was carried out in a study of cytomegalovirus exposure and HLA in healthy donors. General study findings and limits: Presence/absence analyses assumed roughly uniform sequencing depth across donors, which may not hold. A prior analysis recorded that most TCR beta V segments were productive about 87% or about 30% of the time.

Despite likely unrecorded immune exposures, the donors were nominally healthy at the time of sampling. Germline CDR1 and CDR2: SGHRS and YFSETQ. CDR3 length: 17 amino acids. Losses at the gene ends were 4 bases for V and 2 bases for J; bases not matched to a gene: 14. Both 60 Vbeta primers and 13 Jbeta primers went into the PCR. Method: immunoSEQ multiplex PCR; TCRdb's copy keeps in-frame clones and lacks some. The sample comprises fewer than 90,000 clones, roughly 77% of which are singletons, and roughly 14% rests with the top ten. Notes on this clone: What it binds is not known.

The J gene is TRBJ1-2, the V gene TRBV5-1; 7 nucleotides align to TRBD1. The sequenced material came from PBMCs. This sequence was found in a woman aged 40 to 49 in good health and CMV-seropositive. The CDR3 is CASSIGTAGEMNYGYTF. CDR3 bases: TGCGCCAGCAGCATCGGGACAGCAGGGGAAATGAACTATGGCTACACCTTC.